This TCR beta chain was recorded in a study of blood T cell repertoires in COVID-19. Study-wide background: Sample material is recorded as cDNA or gDNA derived from T cells, B-cell-depleted T cells, or PBMCs.

V shed 6 bases, J shed 13 bases, and the junction held 10 bases outside the gene matches. The CDR3 spans 12 residues. Looked up from germline, CDR1 is WSHSY and CDR2 is SAAADI. How the authors handled the data: For nucleated cells, counts were estimated from reference gene primer amplification. This table comes from immunoSEQ multiplex PCR, and its TCRdb copy is limited to in-frame clones, with some not included. Clone size and the V and J calls come from that table; the DNA yielded D and trimming. Altogether over 200,000 clones are present, approximately 85% being singletons, with the ten largest covering 7.6%.

The chain links TRBV10-2 to TRBJ1-2; TRBD1 matches 8 bases. The clonotype originates from a woman between 45 and 65 years old with active or convalescent COVID-19. The sample taken for sequencing was peripheral blood. The CDR3 nucleotides read TGCGCCAGCAGACCTGGACAGGGAAAAAGCACCTTC. Translating gives CASRPGQGKSTF.